The clone carrying this T cell receptor beta chain was counted between two and nine times. Participants came from roughly 25 US areas, aged about 18 to 100 years. Donors in Cohort 3 counted as recovered after two negative PCRs, clearance, or symptom resolution. The data originate from a study of blood T cell repertoires in COVID-19. Study summary: T cells, B-cell-depleted T cells, or PBMCs supplied cDNA or gDNA.

Trimming cost V 5 bases and J 8 bases, with 13 bases left between them. The CDR3 runs to 13 residues. Germline V CDR1 and CDR2: SGHTS, YDEGEE. Original processing notes: Estimation of nucleated cell counts was performed using reference gene primer amplification. Assay: immunoSEQ multiplex PCR; the TCRdb copy retains only in-frame clones and omits some. V and J calls and clone size come straight from that table; D and trimming were deduced from the DNA. There are approximately 360,000 clones in the sample; around 86% occur only once, and approximately 4.7% lies in the top ten. The V and J genes are TRBV5-8 and TRBJ1-4; D is perhaps TRBD1 (5 bases). This sequence was found in a woman aged 45-65 years who had recovered from COVID-19. The sample was PBMCs or T cells enriched from blood (not recorded which). CDR3 loop: CASRLDIGEKLFF. In DNA form, the CDR3 reads TGTGCCAGCAGACTGGACATCGGCGAAAAACTGTTTTTT.